Listed below are T cell receptor beta chains from one sample, sequenced in a study of T-cell memory formation after mild COVID-19. TCRdb independently ran MiXCR on the 5' RACE reads; one entry per CDR3 protein. The profile shows around 130,000 distinct CDR3 sequences, roughly 6.2% of them singletons. The sequencing input was PBMCs or a T cell subset sorted from them (not recorded which). Receptor source: an adult woman who had mild COVID-19 (a few samples of this study predate the infection). Cell type and time point are not known. CDR3s include the opening cysteine and the closing phenylalanine or tryptophan. The D gene is left open where the match is weak. For some rows the clone size is stated as once, few or many, or as a class when expanded; others skip it.

clone size,D gene,J gene,V gene,CDR3 protein,CDR3 DNA
many,NA,TRBJ1-1,TRBV7-2,CASSPLQAGNTEAFF,TGTGCCAGCAGTCCCCTCCAGGCGGGAAACACTGAAGCTTTCTTT
NA,TRBD1,TRBJ2-1,TRBV6-2/TRBV6-3,CASSPHQGAVRYNEQFF,TGTGCCAGCAGCCCCCATCAGGGGGCAGTAAGGTACAATGAGCAGTTCTTC
few,TRBD2,TRBJ2-3,TRBV15,CATSRARLAGGPTDTQYF,TGTGCCACCAGCAGAGCGAGGCTAGCGGGGGGGCCAACAGATACGCAGTATTTT
NA,NA,TRBJ2-1,TRBV2,CASSEERSSYNEQFF,TGTGCCAGCAGTGAAGAGCGGAGCTCCTACAATGAGCAGTTCTTC
NA,TRBD2,TRBJ2-3,TRBV4-2,CASSQTSGGTDTQYF,TGTGCCAGCAGCCAAACTAGCGGGGGAACAGATACGCAGTATTTT
few,NA,TRBJ2-7,TRBV3-1,CASSQETEVPGSYEQYF,TGTGCCAGCAGCCAAGAGACAGAGGTCCCCGGCTCCTACGAGCAGTACTTC
few,NA,TRBJ1-2,TRBV4-1,CASSRGEAGLRYGYTF,TGCGCCAGCAGCCGGGGGGAGGCAGGGTTACGCTATGGCTACACCTTC
many,NA,TRBJ2-7,TRBV7-2,CASSPPGVVFSYEQYF,TGTGCCAGCAGCCCGCCCGGTGTAGTCTTCTCCTACGAGCAGTACTTC
many,NA,TRBJ2-2,TRBV5-1,CASSNRDSGELFF,TGCGCCAGCAGCAACAGGGACTCCGGGGAGCTGTTTTTT
NA,TRBD2,TRBJ2-1,TRBV7-3,CASSSAGAYNEQFF,TGTGCCAGCAGCAGCGCGGGAGCCTACAATGAGCAGTTCTTC
many,NA,TRBJ2-5,TRBV7-2,CASSSLRTTRYQETQYF,TGTGCCAGCAGCTCCCTGCGGACTACCCGGTACCAAGAGACCCAGTACTTC
many,NA,TRBJ2-7,TRBV7-2,CASSPAFGAPSSYEQYF,TGTGCCAGCAGCCCAGCCTTTGGGGCCCCTAGCTCCTACGAGCAGTACTTC
few,TRBD1,TRBJ2-3,TRBV5-5,CASSLGQGADTQYF,TGTGCCAGCAGCCTCGGACAGGGGGCAGATACGCAGTATTTT
many,NA,TRBJ2-5,TRBV9,CASSVQGPQETQYF,TGTGCCAGCAGCGTACAAGGACCCCAAGAGACCCAGTACTTC
once,TRBD1,TRBJ2-2,TRBV6-5,CASRGDRGKTGELFF,TGTGCCAGCAGAGGGGACAGGGGAAAAACCGGGGAGCTGTTTTTT
NA,NA,TRBJ1-6,TRBV2,CASTIEQINNSPLHF,TGTGCCAGCACAATTGAGCAGATAAATAATTCACCCCTCCACTTT
many,TRBD1,TRBJ1-2,TRBV5-6,CASRPRGQGYGYTF,TGTGCCAGCAGGCCCCGGGGACAGGGATACGGCTACACCTTC
few,TRBD1,TRBJ1-1,TRBV19,CASRTGSNMNTEAFF,TGTGCCAGTAGGACAGGGAGTAACATGAACACTGAAGCTTTCTTT
NA,TRBD1,TRBJ1-4,TRBV6-5,CASSYSGQGNEKLFF,TGTGCCAGCAGTTACTCCGGACAGGGGAATGAAAAACTGTTTTTT
few,NA,TRBJ2-3,TRBV27,CASSLIEGRDTQYF,TGTGCCAGCAGTCTGATTGAAGGGCGAGATACGCAGTATTTT
NA,NA,TRBJ2-2,TRBV12-3/TRBV12-4,CASTKTRAGELFF,TGTGCCAGCACCAAGACTAGGGCCGGGGAGCTGTTTTTT
few,TRBD1,TRBJ1-1,TRBV6-6,CASSDRTGVGTEAFF,TGTGCCAGCAGTGACAGGACAGGTGTCGGCACTGAAGCTTTCTTT
few,NA,TRBJ1-2,TRBV20-1,CSAHLQGYSYTF,TGCAGTGCTCACCTGCAGGGGTATAGCTACACCTTC
NA,TRBD2,TRBJ2-7,TRBV11-2,CASSHWTSGSHEQYF,TGTGCCAGCAGCCACTGGACTAGCGGGAGCCACGAGCAGTACTTC
many,TRBD1,TRBJ2-3,TRBV20-1,CSASGQGASDTQYF,TGCAGTGCTAGTGGACAGGGGGCTTCGGATACGCAGTATTTT
NA,TRBD1,TRBJ1-3,TRBV5-1,CASSLGGGGNSGNTIYF,TGCGCCAGCAGCTTGGGAGGAGGGGGCAACTCTGGAAACACCATATATTTT
few,TRBD2,TRBJ2-2,TRBV7-2,CASSPPGVAGGPGELFF,TGTGCCAGCAGCCCCCCAGGGGTAGCGGGAGGTCCCGGGGAGCTGTTTTTT